Shown below are 19 T cell receptor beta chains from a single sample sequenced in a study of T-cell reconstitution after alpha-beta-depleted transplantation in children. It was with unique molecular identifiers that the TCRbeta library was prepared. TCRdb analysed the PCR reads with MiXCR anew, one entry per CDR3 protein. There are 350,000 to 450,000 distinct CDR3 sequences in the sample; about an eighth occur only once, and 3.5% to 4.5% lies in the top ten. Sequencing used PBMCs, obtained from the stem cell graft. All receptors derive from a human donor who donated a stem cell graft to a child with Fanconi anemia.

This clonotype was counted a few times. The chain carries TRBV20-1 and TRBJ2-7; 9 bases are a match to TRBD2. Germline-derived CDR1 and CDR2 are DFQATT and SNEGSKA (reference sequence). J was trimmed by 0 bases and V by 3 bases; bases with no gene match: 6. The CDR3 is 15 amino acids. Here the CDR3 DNA reads TGCAGTGCTAGGTCTAGCGGGGCGCCCTCCTACGAGCAGTACGTC. It specifies CSARSSGAPSYEQYV.

This clonotype was found many times. The chain recombines TRBV4-2 with TRBJ2-1; 9 bases map to TRBD2. With 1 base clipped from V and 2 bases from J, the junction kept 3 bases outside the gene matches. Per the germline V gene, CDR1 is LGHNA and CDR2 is YNFKEQ. The CDR3 loop spans 16 amino acids. The DNA for the CDR3 is TGTGCCAGCAGCCAAGCGGCGGGGGGGCCCTACAATGAGCAGTTCTTC. It yields the protein CASSQAAGGPYNEQFF.

This chain uses TRBV15 with TRBJ2-5; weak D call: TRBD1 (6 bases). The germline gives CDR1 LNHNV, CDR2 YYDKDF (reference sequence). This CDR3 region has 15 residues. V was pared by 0 bases and J by 1 base, with 9 bases between. The CDR3 loop reads CATSRDQGGQETQYF. The DNA of the CDR3 is TGTGCCACCAGCAGAGATCAAGGGGGCCAAGAGACCCAGTACTTC.

The chain uses TRBV11-1 and TRBJ2-1; 10 nucleotides agree with TRBD2. V was clipped by 2 bases and J by 6 bases; unmatched bases: 7. Per germline, CDR1 SGHAT and CDR2 FQDESV (reference sequence). CDR3 length equals 16 residues. CDR3 residues: CASSLFGSSGGNEQFF. DNA for the CDR3: TGTGCCAGCAGCTTATTTGGGTCTAGCGGGGGCAATGAGCAGTTCTTC. Full variable domain (outside the CDR3, taken from reference TRBV11-1 and TRBJ2-1): EAEVAQSPRYKITEKSQAVAFWCDPISGHATLYWYRQILGQGPELLVQFQDESVVDDSQLPKDRFSAERLKGVDSTLKIQPAELGDSAMYLCASSLFGSSGGNEQFFGPGTRLTVL.

This clonotype was detected many times. This chain joins TRBV20-1 and TRBJ1-2; 7 positions agree with TRBD1. CDR3 length: 14 residues. Per the germline V gene, CDR1 is DFQATT and CDR2 is SNEGSKA (reference sequence). Losses at the gene ends were 5 bases for V and 3 bases for J; bases not matched to a gene: 9. The chain's CDR3 is CSAAQGGGDYGYTF. The CDR3 nucleotides are TGCAGTGCTGCCCAGGGGGGGGGCGACTATGGCTACACCTTC.

This clonotype was recorded at least ten times. The genes are TRBV20-1 and TRBJ1-1; D remains ambiguous. The CDR3 totals 12 residues. CDR1 and CDR2 from the germline V gene are DFQATT and SNEGSKA (reference sequence). V was cut by 5 bases and J by 1 base, with 8 bases left in between. The CDR3 bases are TGCAGTGCTGTTTCATCGAACACTGAAGCTTTCTTT. This sequence encodes CSAVSSNTEAFF.

This clonotype was counted many times. The V call is TRBV6-6, the J call TRBJ1-4, with D uncertain. This CDR3 is 12 amino acids long. V lost 6 bases to trimming and J lost 2 bases, with 4 bases between them. Germline lookup yields CDR1 MNHNY and CDR2 SVGAGI (reference sequence). Here the CDR3 reads CASRATNEKLFF. CDR3 DNA sequence: TGTGCCAGCAGGGCGACTAATGAAAAACTGTTTTTT.

The chain recombines TRBV10-3 with TRBJ1-1; TRBD1 is a possible D gene (6 bases). CDR1 is ENHRY, CDR2 SYGVKD, per germline. Trimming shortened V by 11 bases and J by 4 bases, and 17 bases separated the two germline ends. This CDR3 has 13 residues. The CDR3 sequence is CASSGEGATEAFF. CDR3 DNA: TGTGCCTCTTCAGGGGAAGGGGCCACTGAAGCTTTCTTT.

This clonotype appeared a few times. This sequence joins TRBV21-1 and TRBJ2-2; the table calls TRBD1, which could not be checked here. TRBV21-1 is designated a pseudogene. CDR3 size: 18 residues. DNA of the CDR3: TGTGCCAGCAGCAAGTCAGGGACAGTCAGAACGAACACCGGGGAGCTGTTTTTT. Translating it yields CASSKSGTVRTNTGELFF.

This clonotype was observed at least ten times. In DNA, the CDR3 is TGTGCCAGCAGCTCGGACAGGGGTTGGAATCAGCCCCAGCATTTT. This gives the protein CASSSDRGWNQPQHF. V gene TRBV5-6 combines with J gene TRBJ1-5; TRBD1 matches at 9 bases. Germline assignment: CDR1 SGHDT and CDR2 YYEEEE. This CDR3 comprises 15 residues. V trimming: 3 bases; J trimming: 4 bases; junction bases outside the gene matches: 5.

The gene calls are TRBV6-1 and TRBJ1-1; 7 bases match TRBD1. The J segment lost 0 bases and the V segment lost 5 bases, leaving 6 bases of the junction unmatched. The CDR3 is 15 residues long. Germline lookup yields CDR1 MNHNS and CDR2 SASEGT. The CDR3 nucleotides read TGTGCCAGCAGTACCGGGACAGCCTTGAACACTGAAGCTTTCTTT. This sequence encodes CASSTGTALNTEAFF.

The V call is TRBV29-1, the J call TRBJ1-2, with D possibly being TRBD1 (5 bases). Trimming took off 0 bases at V and 7 bases at J, with 15 bases between the two ends. The V gene's germline CDR1 is SQVTM and CDR2 ANQGSEA. This CDR3 spans 14 amino acids. CDR3 in amino acids: CSVEDVGERGGYTF. CDR3 coding DNA: TGCAGCGTTGAAGATGTGGGGGAGAGAGGTGGCTACACCTTC.

The chain carries TRBV6-5 and TRBJ2-7, with D hard to call. The germline CDR1 and CDR2 sequences are MNHEY and SVGAGI. Trimming cost V 2 bases and J 3 bases, with 17 bases left between them. This CDR3 has 16 amino acids. CDR3: CASSYLQRASFYEQYF. The CDR3, as DNA: TGTGCCAGCAGTTACCTCCAAAGAGCCTCTTTCTACGAGCAGTACTTC.

This chain joins TRBV28 and TRBJ2-6; perhaps TRBD1 as D (6 bases). Trimming left V 2 bases short and J 3 bases short, with 14 bases between. Germline CDR1 reads MDHEN; CDR2 reads SYDVKM. The CDR3 sequence is 17 residues long. The CDR3 is CASSLATGAFGANVLTF. Written as DNA, the CDR3 is TGTGCCAGCAGTTTAGCGACAGGCGCTTTTGGGGCCAACGTCCTGACTTTC.

A few counts support this clonotype. The V call is TRBV11-2, the J call TRBJ1-4, with unresolved D. CDR1 is SGHAT and CDR2 is FQNNGV in the germline V gene. V shed 5 bases and J shed 8 bases, with 9 bases lying between them. The CDR3 runs to 12 residues. CDR3 nucleotides: TGTGCCAGCAGCCCCACAGCGGAAAAACTGTTTTTT. Translating it yields CASSPTAEKLFF.

This clonotype was seen more than once but under ten times. The chain is built from TRBV18 and TRBJ2-1; 8 bases agree with TRBD2. V shed 3 bases and J 3 bases; nucleotides not matched to a gene: 4. The length of the CDR3 is 15 residues. From germline, CDR1 is KGHSH and CDR2 LQKENI. The CDR3 loop is CASSPASGSYNEQFF. The CDR3 nucleotides read TGTGCCAGCTCACCTGCAAGCGGGAGCTACAATGAGCAGTTCTTC.

This clonotype was counted a few times. The V call is TRBV28, the J call TRBJ1-5, with 11 bases lining up with TRBD1. CDR3 size: 17 residues. Germline V lookup: CDR1 MDHEN, CDR2 SYDVKM. The trim removed 6 bases at V and 1 base at J, leaving 8 bases unmatched. The CDR3 region is CASSGTGGTWSNQPQHF. CDR3 in DNA: TGTGCCAGCAGCGGGACAGGGGGGACCTGGAGCAATCAGCCCCAGCATTTT.

The chain uses TRBV10-2 and TRBJ1-1; D unclear. The germline gives CDR1 WSHSY, CDR2 SAAADI. The CDR3 is 14 amino acids. Trimming shortened V by 0 bases and J by 3 bases, and 8 bases separated the two germline ends. The CDR3 loop reads CASSESGPDTEAFF. DNA for the CDR3: TGCGCCAGCAGTGAGTCAGGGCCAGACACTGAAGCTTTCTTT.

J is TRBJ2-7 and V is TRBV5-6, with D unresolved. Between the trimmed V and J ends, which lost 8 bases and 4 bases, there was a span of 16 bases. CDR1 is SGHDT, CDR2 YYEEEE, per germline. The CDR3 spans 13 residues. The CDR3 region has the DNA TGTGCCAGGGGCCCCGGGCTGCGGTACGAGCAGTACGTC. Translating it yields CARGPGLRYEQYV.